What follows are 9 T cell receptor beta chains derived from one specimen sequenced in a study of sequential checkpoint blockade in melanoma. The protocol was immunoSEQ multiplex PCR, while the TCRdb copy is restricted to in-frame clones and leaves out a portion. Of approximately 10,000 clones in the sample, 75% to 80% are singletons; the top ten hold 10% to 13%. Treatment denoted: randomized to nivolumab then ipilimumab (arm A) or the reverse (arm B). The source was CD8+ T cells sorted from blood (inferred from file names), collected from a patient given nivolumab and ipilimumab in sequence. The receptors shown here come from a human donor with melanoma.

The V gene is TRBV15, the J gene TRBJ2-3; 9 bases align to TRBD2. With 1 base clipped from V and 3 bases from J, the junction kept 5 bases outside the gene matches. Germline loops: CDR1 LNHNV, CDR2 YYDKDF (reference sequence). CDR3 size: 16 residues. The CDR3 here is CATSRATGLATDTQYF. The CDR3 region has the DNA TGTGCCACCAGCAGAGCAACGGGACTAGCTACAGATACGCAGTATTTT.

The chain links TRBV5-1 to TRBJ1-3; unclear D gene. The CDR3 extends over 14 amino acids. The germline V and J ends were trimmed by 1 base and 4 bases, with 9 bases remaining between them. Per germline, CDR1 SGHRS and CDR2 YFSETQ. The CDR3 DNA is TGCGCCAGCAGCTTGACGGGTCAAGGAAACACCATATATTTT. Amino acids: CASSLTGQGNTIYF.

V is TRBV4-1 and J is TRBJ2-7; D uncertain. Germline V lookup: CDR1 MGHRA, CDR2 YSYEKL. The CDR3 has 16 amino acids. With 2 bases removed from V and 6 bases from J, the gap between germline ends came to 20 bases. CDR3 sequence: CASSQTSADPPTEQYF. DNA of the CDR3: TGCGCCAGCAGCCAAACATCGGCGGATCCACCTACCGAGCAGTACTTC.

The chain employs TRBV7-3 and TRBJ2-1; TRBD2 aligns across 12 bases. The germline V gene has CDR1 SGHTA and CDR2 FQGTGA. The CDR3 length is 15 residues. V lost 2 bases to trimming and J lost 4 bases; unmatched junction nucleotides: 0. Here the CDR3 DNA reads TGTGCCAGCAGCTTACTAGCGGGAGGGTACAATGAGCAGTTCTTC. It yields the protein CASSLLAGGYNEQFF.

This clone ranks as medium-sized. This chain connects TRBV19 to TRBJ2-7, with TRBD1 matching 11 bases. This CDR3 has 14 amino acids. Germline assignment: CDR1 LNHDA and CDR2 SQIVND (reference sequence). J was trimmed by 5 bases and V by 5 bases; bases with no gene match: 5. This chain's CDR3 is CASSSGTGGDEQYF. CDR3 nucleotide sequence: TGTGCCAGTAGTTCCGGGACAGGGGGGGACGAGCAGTACTTC.

The chain uses TRBV19 and TRBJ2-7; 9 nucleotides match TRBD1. V was pared by 10 bases and J by 2 bases, with 15 bases of the junction left unmatched. The germline V gene encodes CDR1 LNHDA and CDR2 SQIVND (reference sequence). The CDR3 has 16 residues. The CDR3 here is CATSGTGILIPYEQYF. CDR3 in DNA: TGTGCCACCTCCGGGACAGGGATACTAATCCCCTACGAGCAGTACTTC.

This clone is a singleton in its sample. This chain joins TRBV7-6 and TRBJ2-5; possibly TRBD2 for D (6 bases). The DNA end is a closer match to TRBJ2-7, so the J assignment may be wrong. The length of the CDR3 is 14 residues. The germline gives CDR1 SGHVS, CDR2 FNYEAQ. CDR3 in DNA: TGTGCCAGCAGCTTAACTAGCTCCCGCTACGAGCAGTACTTC. Residues: CASSLTSSRYEQYF.

V is TRBV28 and J is TRBJ2-1, with D possibly matching TRBD2 (5 bases). CDR3 length: 12 residues. Deletions cut 5 bases from V and 8 bases from J, with 10 bases between. CDR1 is MDHEN and CDR2 is SYDVKM in the germline V gene. CDR3 coding DNA: TGTGCCAGCAGTCCCTGGGAGCATGAGCAGTTCTTC. Amino acid sequence: CASSPWEHEQFF.

This clone has only a few counts. This specimen includes other DNA sequences encoding the same CDR3. As DNA, the CDR3 is TGTGCCAGCAGCTTGGTGTCTAGCACAGATACGCAGTATTTT. It yields the protein CASSLVSSTDTQYF. This chain links TRBV5-6 with TRBJ2-3; no clear D. The CDR3 length is 14 residues. Germline V gene sequence: CDR1 SGHDT, CDR2 YYEEEE. The V gene lost 0 bases and the J gene lost 0 bases, with 5 bases spanning the gap.